This T cell receptor (beta chain) was obtained from a study of blood T cell repertoires in COVID-19. V lost 1 base and J lost 2, with 6 bases in between. Looked up from germline, CDR1 is SGHRS and CDR2 is YFSETQ. The CDR3 is made up of 14 amino acids. Authors' processing steps: Scientists estimated how many nucleated cells there were by amplifying reference gene primers. TCRdb's table, derived via immunoSEQ multiplex PCR, lists solely in-frame clones and lacks some. V and J calls and clone size are given by that table; D and trimming were obtained from the DNA. The sample contains roughly 110,000 clones, 89% of which appear only once.

The rearrangement joins TRBV5-1 to TRBJ2-2; D ambiguous. Sequencing input: peripheral blood. The receptor's source is a man between 40 and 49 years old with active or convalescent COVID-19. CDR3 bases: TGCGCCAGCAGCTTGACAATCAACACCGGGGAGCTGTTTTTT. Translating it yields CASSLTINTGELFF. The full variable domain, with the rest looked up from reference TRBV5-1 and TRBJ2-2, is KAGVTQTPRYLIKTRGQQVTLSCSPISGHRSVSWYQQTPGQGLQFLFEYFSETQRNKGNFPGRFSGRQFSNSRSEMNVSTLELGDSALYLCASSLTINTGELFFGEGSRLTVL.